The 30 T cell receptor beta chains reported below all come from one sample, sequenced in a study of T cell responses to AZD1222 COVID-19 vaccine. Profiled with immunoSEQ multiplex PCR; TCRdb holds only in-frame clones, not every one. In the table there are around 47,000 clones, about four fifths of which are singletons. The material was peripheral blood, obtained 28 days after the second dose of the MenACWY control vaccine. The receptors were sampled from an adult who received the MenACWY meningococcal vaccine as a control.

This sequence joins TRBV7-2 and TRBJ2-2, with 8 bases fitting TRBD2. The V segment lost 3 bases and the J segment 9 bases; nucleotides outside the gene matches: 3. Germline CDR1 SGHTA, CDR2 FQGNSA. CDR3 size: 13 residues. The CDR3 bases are TGTGCCAGCAGCTTCCAGCGGGAGAGGGAGCTGTTTTTT. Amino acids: CASSFQRERELFF.

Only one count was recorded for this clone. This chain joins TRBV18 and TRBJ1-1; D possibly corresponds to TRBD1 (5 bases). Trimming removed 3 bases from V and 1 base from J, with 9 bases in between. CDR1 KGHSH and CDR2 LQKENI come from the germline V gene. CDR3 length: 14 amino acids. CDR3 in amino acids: CASSPDSKNTEAFF. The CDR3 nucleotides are TGTGCCAGCTCACCCGACAGCAAGAACACTGAAGCTTTCTTT.

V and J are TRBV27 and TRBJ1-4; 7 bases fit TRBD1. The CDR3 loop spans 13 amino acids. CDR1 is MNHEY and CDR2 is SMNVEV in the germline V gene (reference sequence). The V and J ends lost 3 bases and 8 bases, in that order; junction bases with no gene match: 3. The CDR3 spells CASSFRGQEKLFF. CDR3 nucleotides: TGTGCCAGCAGTTTCAGGGGACAGGAAAAACTGTTTTTT.

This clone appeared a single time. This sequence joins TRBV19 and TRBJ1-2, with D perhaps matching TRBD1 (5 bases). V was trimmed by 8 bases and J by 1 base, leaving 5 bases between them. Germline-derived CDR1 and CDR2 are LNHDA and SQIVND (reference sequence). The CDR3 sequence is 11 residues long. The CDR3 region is CASDSNYGYTF. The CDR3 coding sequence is TGTGCCAGTGACAGTAACTATGGCTACACCTTC.

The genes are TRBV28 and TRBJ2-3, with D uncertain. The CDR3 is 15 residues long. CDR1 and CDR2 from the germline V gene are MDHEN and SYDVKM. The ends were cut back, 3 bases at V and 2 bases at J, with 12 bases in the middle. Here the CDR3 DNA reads TGTGCCAGCAGTTTTCCATCTATTAACACAGATACGCAGTATTTT. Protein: CASSFPSINTDTQYF.

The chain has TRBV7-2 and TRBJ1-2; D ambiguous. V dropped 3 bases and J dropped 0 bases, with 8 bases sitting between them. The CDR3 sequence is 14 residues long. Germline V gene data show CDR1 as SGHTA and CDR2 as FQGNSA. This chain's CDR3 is CASSFRGANYGYTF. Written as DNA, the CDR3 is TGTGCCAGCAGCTTTCGCGGAGCTAACTATGGCTACACCTTC.

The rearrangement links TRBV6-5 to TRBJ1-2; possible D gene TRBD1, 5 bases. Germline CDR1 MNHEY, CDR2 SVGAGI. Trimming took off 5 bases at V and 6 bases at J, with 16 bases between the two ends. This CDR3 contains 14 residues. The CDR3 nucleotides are TGTGCCAGCAGTCTCGATGGGGGTCTTAATGGCTACACCTTC. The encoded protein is CASSLDGGLNGYTF.

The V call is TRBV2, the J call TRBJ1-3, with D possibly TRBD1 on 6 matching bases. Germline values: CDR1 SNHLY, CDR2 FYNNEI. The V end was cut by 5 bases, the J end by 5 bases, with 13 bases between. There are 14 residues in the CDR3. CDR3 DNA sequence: TGTGCCAGCAGTCTGCGGGGGGCTAGAAACACCATATATTTT. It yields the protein CASSLRGARNTIYF.

The CDR3 bases are TGTGCCAGCAGCTTTAAAGTTCCTAACTATGGCTACACCTTC. Encoded protein: CASSFKVPNYGYTF. This rearrangement joins TRBV5-5 to TRBJ1-2; no reliable D call. The germline gives CDR1 SGHKS, CDR2 YYEKEE (reference sequence). The CDR3 has 14 residues. Trimming cost V 2 bases and J 0 bases, with 8 bases left between them.

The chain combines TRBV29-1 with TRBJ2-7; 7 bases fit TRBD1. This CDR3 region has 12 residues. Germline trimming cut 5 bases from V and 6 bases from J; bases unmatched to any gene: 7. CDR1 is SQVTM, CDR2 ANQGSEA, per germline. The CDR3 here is CSVRQGPLEQYF. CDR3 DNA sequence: TGCAGCGTTAGACAGGGTCCACTCGAGCAGTACTTC.

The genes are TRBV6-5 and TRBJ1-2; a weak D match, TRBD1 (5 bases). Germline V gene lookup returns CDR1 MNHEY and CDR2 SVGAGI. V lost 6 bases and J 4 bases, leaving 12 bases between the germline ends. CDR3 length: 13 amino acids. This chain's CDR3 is CASRQGSSYGYTF. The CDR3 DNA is TGTGCCAGCAGGCAGGGCAGTAGCTATGGCTACACCTTC.

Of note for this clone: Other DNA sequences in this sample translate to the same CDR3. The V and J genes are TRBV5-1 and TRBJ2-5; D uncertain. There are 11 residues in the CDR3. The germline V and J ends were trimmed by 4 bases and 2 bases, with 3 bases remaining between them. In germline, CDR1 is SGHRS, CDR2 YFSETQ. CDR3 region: CASSLQETQYF. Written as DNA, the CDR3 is TGCGCCAGCAGCCTTCAAGAGACCCAGTACTTC.

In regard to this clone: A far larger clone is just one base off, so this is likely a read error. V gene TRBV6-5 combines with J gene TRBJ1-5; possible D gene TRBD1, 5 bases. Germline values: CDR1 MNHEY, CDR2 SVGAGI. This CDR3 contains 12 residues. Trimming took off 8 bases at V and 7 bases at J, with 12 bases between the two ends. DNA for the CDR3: TGTGCCAGCTGTAAGGGGACCCAGCCCCAGCATTTT. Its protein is CASCKGTQPQHF.

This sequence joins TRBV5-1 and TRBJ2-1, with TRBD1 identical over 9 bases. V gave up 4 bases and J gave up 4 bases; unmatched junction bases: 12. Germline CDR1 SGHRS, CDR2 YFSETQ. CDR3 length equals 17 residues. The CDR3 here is CASSPGPRDREYNEQFF. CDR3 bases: TGCGCCAGCAGCCCCGGCCCCCGGGACAGGGAGTACAATGAGCAGTTCTTC.

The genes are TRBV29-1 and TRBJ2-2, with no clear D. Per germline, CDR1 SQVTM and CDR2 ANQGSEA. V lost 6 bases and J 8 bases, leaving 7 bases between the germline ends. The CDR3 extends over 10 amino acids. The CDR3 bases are TGCAGCGTATCTATAGGGGAGCTGTTTTTT. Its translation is CSVSIGELFF.

CDR3 in DNA: TGCGCCAGCAGCCAACCCCGGGACACGGAACTGTTTTTT. It yields the protein CASSQPRDTELFF. The chain links TRBV4-1 to TRBJ1-4, with D perhaps matching TRBD1 (6 bases). The CDR3 spans 13 residues. The germline V gene has CDR1 MGHRA and CDR2 YSYEKL. V was pared by 2 bases and J by 12 bases, with 13 bases between.

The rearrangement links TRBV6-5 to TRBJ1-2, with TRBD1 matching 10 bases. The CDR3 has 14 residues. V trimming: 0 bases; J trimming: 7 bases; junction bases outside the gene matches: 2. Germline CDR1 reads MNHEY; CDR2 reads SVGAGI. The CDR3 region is CASSYSWTGGGYTF. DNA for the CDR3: TGTGCCAGCAGTTACTCATGGACAGGGGGTGGCTACACCTTC.

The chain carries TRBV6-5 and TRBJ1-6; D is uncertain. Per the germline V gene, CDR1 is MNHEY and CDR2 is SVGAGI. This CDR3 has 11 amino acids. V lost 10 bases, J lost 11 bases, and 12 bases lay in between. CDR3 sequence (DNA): TGTGCCACCCAAGTGGGGACACCCCTCCACTTT. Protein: CATQVGTPLHF.

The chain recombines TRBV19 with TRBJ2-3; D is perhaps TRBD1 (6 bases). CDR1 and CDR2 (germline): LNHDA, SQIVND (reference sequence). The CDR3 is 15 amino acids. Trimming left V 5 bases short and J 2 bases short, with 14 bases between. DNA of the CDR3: TGTGCCAGTAGTGGTTGGACAGTCGACACAGATACGCAGTATTTT. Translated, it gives CASSGWTVDTDTQYF.

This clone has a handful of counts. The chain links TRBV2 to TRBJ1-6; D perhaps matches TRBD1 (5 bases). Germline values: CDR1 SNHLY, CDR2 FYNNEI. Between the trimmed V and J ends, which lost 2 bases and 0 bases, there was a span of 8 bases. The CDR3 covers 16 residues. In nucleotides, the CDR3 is TGTGCCAGCAGTGAAAGGGGAAGCTCCTATAATTCACCCCTCCACTTT. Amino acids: CASSERGSSYNSPLHF.

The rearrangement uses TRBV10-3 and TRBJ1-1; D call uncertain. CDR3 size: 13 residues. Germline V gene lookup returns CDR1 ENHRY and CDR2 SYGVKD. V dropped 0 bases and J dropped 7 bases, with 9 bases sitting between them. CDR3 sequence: CAISESGVFEAFF. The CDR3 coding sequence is TGTGCCATCAGTGAGTCTGGAGTATTTGAAGCTTTCTTT.

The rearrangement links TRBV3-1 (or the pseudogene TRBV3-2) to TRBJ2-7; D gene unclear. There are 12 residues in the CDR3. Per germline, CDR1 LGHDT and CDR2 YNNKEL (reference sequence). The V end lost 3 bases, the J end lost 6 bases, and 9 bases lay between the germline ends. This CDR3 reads CASSHESGEQYF. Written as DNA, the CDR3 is TGTGCCAGCAGCCACGAGTCAGGCGAGCAGTACTTC.

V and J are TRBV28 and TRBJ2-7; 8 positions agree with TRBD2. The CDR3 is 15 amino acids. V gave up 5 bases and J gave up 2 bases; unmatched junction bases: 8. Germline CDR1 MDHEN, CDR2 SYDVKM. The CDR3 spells CASSPRTSRAYEQYF. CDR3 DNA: TGTGCCAGCAGTCCAAGGACTAGCAGAGCCTACGAGCAGTACTTC. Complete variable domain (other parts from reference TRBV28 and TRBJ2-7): DVKVTQSSRYLVKRTGEKVFLECVQDMDHENMFWYRQDPGLGLRLIYFSYDVKMKEKGDIPEGYSVSREKKERFSLILESASTNQTSMYLCASSPRTSRAYEQYFGPGTRLTVT.

As DNA, the CDR3 is TGTGCCAGCAGAGGGACGTACCTGAGGAGCGAAGCTTTCTTT. It codes for CASRGTYLRSEAFF. This rearrangement joins TRBV2 to TRBJ1-1; the D gene is possibly TRBD1 (5 bases). Looked up from germline, CDR1 is SNHLY and CDR2 is FYNNEI. Trimming took off 6 bases at V and 8 bases at J, with 19 bases between the two ends. The CDR3 has 14 residues.

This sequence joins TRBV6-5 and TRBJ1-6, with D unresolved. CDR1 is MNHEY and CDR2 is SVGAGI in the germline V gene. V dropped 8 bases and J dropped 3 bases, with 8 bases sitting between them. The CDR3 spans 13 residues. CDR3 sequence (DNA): TGTGCCAGCGGAGCTAACTATAATTCACCCCTCCACTTT. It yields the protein CASGANYNSPLHF.

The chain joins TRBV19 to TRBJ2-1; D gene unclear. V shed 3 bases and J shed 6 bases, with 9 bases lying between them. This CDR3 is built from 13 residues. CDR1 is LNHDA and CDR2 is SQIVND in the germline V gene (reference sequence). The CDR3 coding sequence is TGTGCCAGTAGTATCACGCACGGCAATGAGCAGTTCTTC. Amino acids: CASSITHGNEQFF.

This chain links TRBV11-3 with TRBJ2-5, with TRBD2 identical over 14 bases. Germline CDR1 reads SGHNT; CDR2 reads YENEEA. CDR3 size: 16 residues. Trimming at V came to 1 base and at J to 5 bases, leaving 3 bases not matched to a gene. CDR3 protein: CASSLGTSGRTETQYF. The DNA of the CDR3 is TGTGCCAGCAGCTTAGGGACTAGCGGGAGGACGGAGACCCAGTACTTC. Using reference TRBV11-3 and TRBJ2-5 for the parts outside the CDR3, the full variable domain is EAGVVQSPRYKIIEKKQPVAFWCNPISGHNTLYWYLQNLGQGPELLIRYENEEAVDDSQLPKDRFSAERLKGVDSTLKIQPAELGDSAVYLCASSLGTSGRTETQYFGPGTRLLVL.

CDR3 in amino acids: CATSRDGRANDNYGYTF. The CDR3 nucleotides read TGTGCCACCAGCAGAGATGGAAGGGCCAACGATAACTATGGCTACACCTTC. This chain links TRBV15 with TRBJ1-2, with D uncertain. CDR1 LNHNV and CDR2 YYDKDF come from the germline V gene (reference sequence). The CDR3 has 17 residues. V was pared by 0 bases and J by 1 base, with 15 bases between.

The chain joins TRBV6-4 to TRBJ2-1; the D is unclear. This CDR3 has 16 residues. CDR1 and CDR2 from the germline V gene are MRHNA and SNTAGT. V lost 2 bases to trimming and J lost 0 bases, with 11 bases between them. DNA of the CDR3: TGTGCCAGCAGTGACAGATTCCGGAGCTCCTACAATGAGCAGTTCTTC. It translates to CASSDRFRSSYNEQFF.

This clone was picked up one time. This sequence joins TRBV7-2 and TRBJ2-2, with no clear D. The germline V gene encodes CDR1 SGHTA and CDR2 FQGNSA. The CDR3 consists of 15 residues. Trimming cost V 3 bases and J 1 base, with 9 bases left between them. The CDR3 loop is CASSFPQRNTGELFF. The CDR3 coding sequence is TGTGCCAGCAGCTTTCCCCAGCGGAACACCGGGGAGCTGTTTTTT.